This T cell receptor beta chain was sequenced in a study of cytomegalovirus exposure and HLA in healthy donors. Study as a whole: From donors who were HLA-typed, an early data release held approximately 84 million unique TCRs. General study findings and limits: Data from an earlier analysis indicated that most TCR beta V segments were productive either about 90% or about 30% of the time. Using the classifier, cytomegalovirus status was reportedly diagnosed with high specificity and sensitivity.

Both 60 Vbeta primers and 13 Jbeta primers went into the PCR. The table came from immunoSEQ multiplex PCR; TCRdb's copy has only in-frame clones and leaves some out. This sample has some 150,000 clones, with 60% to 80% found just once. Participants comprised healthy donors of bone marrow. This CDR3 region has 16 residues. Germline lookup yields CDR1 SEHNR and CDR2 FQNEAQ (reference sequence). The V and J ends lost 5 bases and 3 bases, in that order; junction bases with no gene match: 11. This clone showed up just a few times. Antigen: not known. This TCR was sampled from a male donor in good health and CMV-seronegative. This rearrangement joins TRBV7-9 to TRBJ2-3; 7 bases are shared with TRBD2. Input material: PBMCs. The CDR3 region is CASSPGRGGGTDTQYF. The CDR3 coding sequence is TGTGCCAGCAGCCCCGGGCGTGGCGGGGGAACAGATACGCAGTATTTT. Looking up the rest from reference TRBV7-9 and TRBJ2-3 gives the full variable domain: DTGVSQNPRHKITKRGQNVTFRCDPISEHNRLYWYRQTLGQGPEFLTYFQNEAQLEKSRLLSDRFSAERPKGSFSTLEIQRTEQGDSAMYLCASSPGRGGGTDTQYFGPGTRLTVL.